This T cell receptor (beta chain) was captured by sequencing in a study of CD8 T cells in ankylosing spondylitis. Germline assignment: CDR1 MGHRA and CDR2 YSYEKL. This CDR3 region has 17 residues. Trimming left V 0 bases short and J 2 bases short, with 15 bases between. With molecular barcodes, quantitative 5'-RACE was used to make the TCR beta libraries. Using its own MiXCR run on the 5' RACE reads, TCRdb lists one record per CDR3 protein. The sample comprises about 450,000 distinct CDR3 sequences, about 25% of which are singletons, and 0.89% rests with the top ten. Concerning this clonotype: Its antigen is unidentified.

Findings and caveats of the study: Both synovial fluid and blood in reactive arthritis had previously been reported to carry some motif variants. It was reported that disease-linked clones were significantly enriched in matched ankylosing spondylitis synovial fluid. Blood of patients with ankylosing spondylitis appeared to be characterized by a TCR beta motif of about eight highly homologous variants.

This clonotype was sampled from a male donor with ankylosing spondylitis. J is TRBJ2-3 and V is TRBV4-1; tentative D call: TRBD2 (5 bases). The sequenced sample consisted of blood, either unsorted or a sorted T cell fraction (not recorded which). CDR3 sequence (DNA): TGCGCCAGCAGCCAAGACCCTCAGGACTCCTACACAGATACGCAGTATTTT. Translation: CASSQDPQDSYTDTQYF.